Following are 15 T cell receptor beta chains from one sample sequenced in a study of T cells in tumors after PD-1 blockade (dated by TCRdb to about 2019). This specimen's time point label, interpreted: before anti-PD-1 therapy. The library was obtained by the immunoSEQ multiplex PCR assay. TCRdb took this table from immuneACCESS and kept in-frame rearrangements with V and J called. Such tables lack part of the clones; where checked against another copy, unresolved V genes explain under half of the gap, and the rest is unexplained. Here the sample has tens of thousands of clones; roughly 73% occur a single time. Clones ranked in the top ten supply around 40% of the sample. Sequenced here: PBMCs, sampled before anti-PD-1 treatment. The receptor source for this set is a human donor with basal cell carcinoma.

V is TRBV7-2 and J is TRBJ2-7, with D perhaps TRBD1 (6 bases). The V gene lost 5 bases and the J gene lost 3 bases, with 14 bases spanning the gap. The CDR3 extends over 14 amino acids. Looked up from germline, CDR1 is SGHTA and CDR2 is FQGNSA. The CDR3 nucleotides read TGTGCCAGCAGCGCCTACAGGGCGCTCTACGAGCAGTACTTC. It yields the protein CASSAYRALYEQYF.

This clone has only a few counts. The chain uses TRBV29-1 and TRBJ1-5; 7 bases match TRBD1. This CDR3 region has 13 residues. The V gene's germline CDR1 is SQVTM and CDR2 ANQGSEA. The ends lost 4 bases at V and 3 bases at J; junction bases unmatched: 3. CDR3 loop: CSVGDRVNQPQHF. The DNA for the CDR3 is TGCAGCGTTGGGGACAGAGTCAATCAGCCCCAGCATTTT.

This chain connects TRBV5-1 to TRBJ2-3; 9 bases match TRBD1. This CDR3 is built from 14 residues. Germline trimming cut 4 bases from V and 6 bases from J; bases unmatched to any gene: 6. CDR1 and CDR2 from the germline V gene are SGHRS and YFSETQ. The CDR3 loop is CASSLGTGYDTQYF. In DNA, the CDR3 is TGCGCCAGCAGCCTAGGGACAGGGTATGATACGCAGTATTTT.

This sequence joins TRBV10-3 and TRBJ2-7; 7 nucleotides agree with TRBD1. CDR1 is ENHRY, CDR2 SYGVKD, per germline. V lost 2 bases to trimming and J lost 3 bases; unmatched junction nucleotides: 7. This CDR3 has 15 amino acids. CDR3: CAISETSRDSYEQYF. CDR3 sequence (DNA): TGTGCCATCAGTGAGACGTCCCGGGACAGCTACGAGCAGTACTTC.

This chain connects TRBV19 to TRBJ2-1; weak D call: TRBD2 (5 bases). Germline CDR1 is LNHDA and CDR2 is SQIVND (reference sequence). Trimming shortened V by 5 bases and J by 8 bases, and 16 bases separated the two germline ends. The CDR3 runs 14 residues. In nucleotides, the CDR3 is TGTGCCAGTAGTTTAGGACCGGGAAGCTATGAGCAGTTCTTC. This encodes CASSLGPGSYEQFF.

This chain links TRBV28 with TRBJ1-2; 8 bases agree with TRBD1. Germline CDR1 MDHEN, CDR2 SYDVKM. V lost 2 bases to trimming and J lost 13 bases; unmatched junction nucleotides: 9. The CDR3 is 13 amino acids. In DNA, the CDR3 is TGTGCCAGCAGTTTAGGGACAGGAAGAGGTGCCACCTTC. Amino acid sequence: CASSLGTGRGATF.

The chain combines TRBV20-1 with TRBJ2-7, with a weak D call TRBD1 (6 bases). V lost 3 bases and J 7 bases, leaving 19 bases between the germline ends. CDR1 DFQATT and CDR2 SNEGSKA come from the germline V gene (reference sequence). The CDR3 spans 14 residues. The CDR3 loop is CSASTPGHPDEQYF. The CDR3 DNA follows: TGCAGTGCTAGTACCCCGGGACATCCGGATGAGCAGTACTTC.

This clone has a handful of counts. The chain uses TRBV30 and TRBJ2-1, with TRBD2 matching 12 bases. Germline trimming cut 3 bases from V and 9 bases from J; bases unmatched to any gene: 3. This CDR3 is built from 13 residues. The germline gives CDR1 GTSNPN, CDR2 SVGIG (reference sequence). CDR3: CAWSLAGGAEQFF. Written as DNA, the CDR3 is TGTGCCTGGAGCCTAGCGGGAGGGGCTGAGCAGTTCTTC.

The chain joins TRBV7-2 to TRBJ2-6; 10 bases match TRBD1. V trimming: 6 bases; J trimming: 2 bases; junction bases outside the gene matches: 7. The CDR3 length is 17 residues. CDR1 and CDR2 (germline): SGHTA, FQGNSA. The CDR3 DNA reads TGTGCCAGCAGTTGGGACAGGGGCCCCACTGGGGCCAACGTCCTGACTTTC. It translates to CASSWDRGPTGANVLTF.

This clone showed up just once. CDR3 coding DNA: TGTGCCAGCAGTCCGTCTAGCGGGGCCAGGGATGAGCAGTTCTTC. This translates into CASSPSSGARDEQFF. The V and J genes are TRBV27 and TRBJ2-1; the match to TRBD2 covers 9 bases. The CDR3 sequence is 15 residues long. Losses at the gene ends were 5 bases for V and 8 bases for J; bases not matched to a gene: 10. Germline loops: CDR1 MNHEY, CDR2 SMNVEV (reference sequence).

The rearrangement links TRBV24-1 to TRBJ2-1; no clear D. Trimming took 10 bases from V and 1 from J, leaving 10 bases between them. Germline values: CDR1 KGHDR, CDR2 SFDVKD. The CDR3 extends over 13 amino acids. CDR3 in amino acids: CATGVMSYNEQFF. The CDR3, as DNA: TGTGCCACGGGTGTCATGTCCTACAATGAGCAGTTCTTC.

The chain carries TRBV21-1 and TRBJ2-1; TRBD2, the table's D call, was not compared with the DNA. TRBV21-1 is a recognized pseudogene. The CDR3 sequence is 19 residues long. CDR3 protein: CASSKAEQGAGEGYNEQFF. CDR3 DNA: TGTGCCAGCAGCAAAGCGGAACAGGGAGCGGGGGAGGGCTACAATGAGCAGTTCTTC.

V usage is TRBV12-3 or TRBV12-4 and J usage is TRBJ1-1, with D possibly matching TRBD1 (5 bases). V shed 5 bases and J shed 4 bases, with 11 bases lying between them. This CDR3 contains 13 residues. The CDR3 bases are TGTGCCAGCAGTCCCCGCGGGGGCACTGAAGCTTTCTTT. Residues: CASSPRGGTEAFF.

V usage is TRBV12-5 and J usage is TRBJ1-2, with D perhaps matching TRBD1 (5 bases). CDR3 length: 14 residues. In germline, CDR1 is LGHNT, CDR2 FRNRAP. The ends were cut back, 1 base at V and 3 bases at J, with 9 bases in the middle. CDR3 in DNA: TGTGCTAGTGGTTTGGACTACAGGTACTATGGCTACACCTTC. This translates into CASGLDYRYYGYTF.

The genes are TRBV2 and TRBJ2-1; TRBD2 matches at 7 bases. Germline CDR1 SNHLY, CDR2 FYNNEI. The CDR3 runs to 12 residues. V dropped 6 bases and J dropped 6; count of bases not matched to a gene: 2. CDR3 in amino acids: CASRSGGNEQFF. The CDR3 nucleotides are TGTGCCAGCAGATCGGGAGGCAATGAGCAGTTCTTC.